This TCR beta chain originates from a study of blood T cell repertoires in COVID-19. Study-wide context: Spain, Italy and the United States supplied samples that represented acute and convalescent COVID-19. Sample material is recorded as cDNA or gDNA derived from T cells, B-cell-depleted T cells, or PBMCs.

In the authors' workflow: Amplification with reference gene primers provided the estimates of nucleated cell counts. Using immunoSEQ multiplex PCR, the repertoire was profiled, and TCRdb retains in-frame clones only, with some absent. V, J and clone size are those of that table, while D and trimming were read from the DNA. The profile shows 250,000 to 350,000 clones, about nine tenths of them singletons. Per germline, CDR1 WNHNN and CDR2 SYGVQD (reference sequence). The CDR3 sequence is 21 residues long. The junction had 19 bases not matched to a gene; V was cut back by 2 bases and J by 0 bases. Sequenced: peripheral blood. The rearrangement links TRBV10-1 to TRBJ1-5; 7 nucleotides match TRBD1. This receptor was identified in a woman in her forties or fifties who had recovered from COVID-19. CDR3 DNA: TGCGCCAGCAGTGAGCGGAGGCCTGCCAGGGGGTCCGCTTATAGCAATCAGCCCCAGCATTTT. Amino acid sequence: CASSERRPARGSAYSNQPQHF.